Each of the 28 T cell receptor beta chains below was sequenced from the same sample in a study of CD8+CD57+ T cells in acquired aplastic anemia. Investigators profiled TCR beta VDJ and CDR3 from genomic DNA template. Using its own MiXCR run on the reads, TCRdb lists one record per CDR3 protein. This sample has about 170,000 distinct CDR3 sequences, with 55% to 75% found just once. Sequencing was carried out using sorted CD4+, CD8+, or CD8+CD57+ T cells (not recorded which) from PBMCs. The receptors originated from a human donor in good health.

This rearrangement joins TRBV10-3 to TRBJ2-7; D is possibly TRBD1 or TRBD2 (6 bases each). V lost 3 bases and J 0 bases, leaving 21 bases between the germline ends. Germline assignment: CDR1 ENHRY and CDR2 SYGVKD. The CDR3 is 18 amino acids. The CDR3 region has the DNA TGTGCCATCAGTGAAGGGGGAAGGGGGGCTACGGACTCCTACGAGCAGTACTTC. This gives the protein CAISEGGRGATDSYEQYF.

Ten or more counts support this clonotype. The V and J genes are TRBV19 and TRBJ1-5, with D unclear. Germline V lookup: CDR1 LNHDA, CDR2 SQIVND (reference sequence). The CDR3 contains 12 residues. Trimming stripped 4 bases from V and 9 bases from J, with 10 bases between. CDR3 residues: CASSKSLPPQHF. The CDR3, as DNA: TGTGCCAGTAGTAAGTCCCTACCGCCCCAGCATTTT.

About this clonotype itself: A read error is possible here, since a much larger clone lies one base away. The chain couples TRBV6-5 to TRBJ2-5; 8 bases map to TRBD2. This CDR3 spans 15 amino acids. Germline values: CDR1 MNHEY, CDR2 SVGAGI. The CDR3 sequence is CDSSLTGTSRETQYF. The CDR3 DNA follows: TGTGACAGCAGTTTAACCGGGACTAGTCGGGAGACCCAGTACTTC.

The chain recombines TRBV10-3 with TRBJ2-7; TRBD1 matches at 10 bases. The CDR3 contains 13 residues. The V and J ends lost 7 bases and 5 bases, in that order; junction bases with no gene match: 5. Germline V lookup: CDR1 ENHRY, CDR2 SYGVKD. CDR3 DNA sequence: TGTGCCATCACCCGGGACAGGGGCGACGAGCAGTACTTC. Amino acid sequence: CAITRDRGDEQYF.

This sequence joins TRBV29-1 and TRBJ1-1; D is unclear. V was clipped by 4 bases and J by 3 bases, with 6 bases between them. The CDR3 runs to 11 residues. CDR1 SQVTM and CDR2 ANQGSEA come from the germline V gene. The CDR3 coding sequence is TGCAGCGTTGTCCTTGACACTGAAGCTTTCTTT. This sequence encodes CSVVLDTEAFF. The full variable domain, with the rest looked up from reference TRBV29-1 and TRBJ1-1, is SAVISQKPSRDICQRGTSLTIQCQVDSQVTMMFWYRQQPGQSLTLIATANQGSEATYESGFVIDKFPISRPNLTFSTLTVSNMSPEDSSIYLCSVVLDTEAFFGQGTRLTVV.

In the case of this clonotype: The DNA is omitted, as the CDR3 cannot be located on it reliably, and the CDR3 follows TCRdb's listing. The chain is built from TRBV6-1 and TRBJ1-2; TRBD1 reflects the table's D call only, with no check against the DNA. From its first to its last residue, the CDR3 has 18 amino acids. Germline values: CDR1 MNHNS, CDR2 SASEGT. This chain's CDR3 is CASSYGSRADTQYFGYTF.

The gene calls are TRBV7-2 and TRBJ1-1; D gene uncertain. Looked up from germline, CDR1 is SGHTA and CDR2 is FQGNSA. Between the trimmed V and J ends, which lost 0 bases and 4 bases, there was a span of 9 bases. This CDR3 has 14 amino acids. This chain's CDR3 is CASSLATTTTEAFF. The DNA for the CDR3 is TGTGCCAGCAGCTTAGCCACCACAACCACTGAAGCTTTCTTT. Together with reference TRBV7-2 and TRBJ1-1, the CDR3 gives the full variable domain: GAGVSQSPSNKVTEKGKDVELRCDPISGHTALYWYRQSLGQGLEFLIYFQGNSAPDKSGLPSDRFSAERTGGSVSTLTIQRTQQEDSAVYLCASSLATTTTEAFFGQGTRLTVV.

This clonotype is a singleton in its sample. The chain couples TRBV7-8 to TRBJ1-2, with no clear D. In germline, CDR1 is SGHVS, CDR2 FQNEAQ. CDR3 length: 14 residues. Trimming removed 1 base from V and 8 bases from J, with 14 bases in between. The CDR3 is CASSLDGRDRGYTF. For the CDR3, the DNA is TGTGCCAGCAGCTTAGATGGGAGGGATCGAGGCTACACCTTC.

Only a few counts were recorded for this clonotype. The rearrangement uses TRBV19 and TRBJ2-1; D is perhaps TRBD2 (7 bases). Germline V gene lookup returns CDR1 LNHDA and CDR2 SQIVND (reference sequence). V gave up 5 bases and J gave up 7 bases, with 30 bases separating them. The CDR3 totals 19 residues. The DNA for the CDR3 is TGTGCCAGTAGTCCCGGGGGGTGGGGGGGGCAGGGTCCTGCGAATGAGCAGTTCTTC. Translated: CASSPGGWGGQGPANEQFF.

V and J are TRBV7-9 and TRBJ1-5; possibly TRBD1 for D (6 bases). The germline gives CDR1 SEHNR, CDR2 FQNEAQ (reference sequence). V was clipped by 5 bases and J by 12 bases, with 11 bases between them. This CDR3 region has 11 residues. The CDR3 is CASSGTGHQHF. The CDR3 nucleotides are TGTGCCAGCAGCGGCACAGGGCACCAGCATTTT.

This clonotype was detected only once. The rearrangement links TRBV9 to TRBJ1-4; no firm D call. CDR1 SGDLS and CDR2 YYNGEE come from the germline V gene. This CDR3 region has 13 residues. Trimming left V 4 bases short and J 8 bases short, with 12 bases between. DNA for the CDR3: TGTGCCAGCAGCCCGTCGACTACCGAAAAACTGTTTTTT. This sequence encodes CASSPSTTEKLFF.

This chain links TRBV7-3 with TRBJ2-7; TRBD2 matches 13 bases. The CDR3 covers 15 residues. J gave up 6 bases and V 5 bases, and 7 bases lay outside the gene matches. Germline V gives CDR1 SGHTA, CDR2 FQGTGA. CDR3 DNA: TGTGCCAGCAGCAACCGGGGACTAGCGGGAAGCGAGCAGTACTTC. Translation: CASSNRGLAGSEQYF.

The chain combines TRBV7-7 with TRBJ1-1; D is unresolved. Germline CDR1 SSHAT, CDR2 FNYEAQ (reference sequence). V lost 3 bases to trimming and J lost 2 bases, with 7 bases between them. The CDR3 consists of 13 residues. In nucleotides, the CDR3 is TGTGCCAGCAGCTTGACAAGTAACACTGAAGCTTTCTTT. It translates to CASSLTSNTEAFF.

The chain joins TRBV6-4 to TRBJ2-1; possible D gene TRBD2, 5 bases. The germline gives CDR1 MRHNA, CDR2 SNTAGT. The ends were cut back, 2 bases at V and 10 bases at J, with 15 bases in the middle. CDR3 length equals 14 residues. CDR3 protein: CASSDPIETGEQFF. CDR3 bases: TGTGCCAGCAGTGACCCGATTGAAACGGGGGAGCAGTTCTTC.

The chain uses TRBV19 and TRBJ1-5, with D unresolved. V lost 1 base and J 6 bases, leaving 10 bases between the germline ends. Germline CDR1 is LNHDA and CDR2 is SQIVND (reference sequence). The CDR3 has 14 residues. CDR3 sequence reads: CASSIGRLSQPQHF. The CDR3 DNA follows: TGTGCCAGTAGTATAGGCAGGCTGAGTCAGCCCCAGCATTTT. Filled out from reference TRBV19 and TRBJ1-5, the complete variable domain reads DGGITQSPKYLFRKEGQNVTLSCEQNLNHDAMYWYRQDPGQGLRLIYYSQIVNDFQKGDIAEGYSVSREKKESFPLTVTSAQKNPTAFYLCASSIGRLSQPQHFGDGTRLSIL.

This clonotype was seen a few times. The chain is built from TRBV7-8 and TRBJ2-7, with a weak D call TRBD1 (5 bases). The CDR3 runs 14 residues. CDR1 and CDR2 from the germline V gene are SGHVS and FQNEAQ. V lost 5 bases to trimming and J lost 4 bases, with 15 bases between them. The CDR3 loop is CASSARVGVYEQYF. DNA for the CDR3: TGTGCCAGCAGCGCCAGGGTCGGCGTATACGAGCAGTACTTC.

This clonotype was detected ten times or more. This chain joins TRBV4-3 and TRBJ2-5; the match to TRBD2 covers 11 bases. The V gene end was trimmed by 0 bases and the J gene end by 4 bases; junction bases not matched to a gene: 10. The CDR3 has 18 residues. CDR1 is LGHNA and CDR2 is YSLEER in the germline V gene. The CDR3 reads CASSQEGVTSGSAETQYF. CDR3 nucleotides: TGCGCCAGCAGCCAAGAGGGGGTAACTAGCGGGAGCGCAGAGACCCAGTACTTC.

The chain joins TRBV7-9 to TRBJ1-2; D is unresolved. Germline V gives CDR1 SEHNR, CDR2 FQNEAQ (reference sequence). The CDR3 runs to 13 residues. The V and J ends lost 5 bases and 8 bases respectively, with 15 bases between them. The CDR3 DNA is TGTGCCAGCAGCCCAGGACCCTCGGGAGGCTACACCTTC. Translating it yields CASSPGPSGGYTF.

This clonotype was seen ten or more times. V usage is TRBV11-2 and J usage is TRBJ1-3; TRBD1 might be the D (6 bases). V was cut by 1 base and J by 0 bases, with 13 bases left in between. Germline V lookup: CDR1 SGHAT, CDR2 FQNNGV. This CDR3 is built from 17 residues. Here the CDR3 reads CASSLGPGHLSGNTIYF. Here the CDR3 DNA reads TGTGCCAGCAGCTTAGGACCGGGACACCTCTCTGGAAACACCATATATTTT.

There are many counts of this clonotype. The chain's CDR3 is CASSQSWGQGAKEQYF. The CDR3 region has the DNA TGTGCCAGCAGCCAAAGCTGGGGACAGGGGGCCAAGGAGCAGTACTTC. This chain uses TRBV14 with TRBJ2-7, with TRBD1 matching 12 bases. J was trimmed by 7 bases and V by 2 bases; bases with no gene match: 9. The CDR3 sequence is 16 residues long. Germline CDR1 reads SGHDN; CDR2 reads FVKESK.

In its sample, this clonotype was seen once. J is TRBJ2-4 and V is TRBV12-3 or TRBV12-4, with a weak D call TRBD2 (7 bases). Between the trimmed V and J ends, which lost 6 bases and 5 bases, there was a span of 14 bases. CDR3 length: 14 amino acids. The CDR3 is CASRGGGRENIQYF. Here the CDR3 DNA reads TGTGCCAGCAGGGGGGGGGGCCGGGAAAACATTCAGTACTTC.

V usage is TRBV20-1 and J usage is TRBJ1-1; D uncertain. Germline CDR1 DFQATT, CDR2 SNEGSKA (reference sequence). The ends were cut back, 3 bases at V and 3 bases at J, with 17 bases in the middle. CDR3 length: 15 residues. Here the CDR3 DNA reads TGCAGTGCTAGTCCCCGGGGAGGTGAAGACACTGAAGCTTTCTTT. Amino acids: CSASPRGGEDTEAFF.

The genes are TRBV10-2 and TRBJ2-3; D is perhaps TRBD2 (6 bases). Between the trimmed V and J ends, which lost 7 bases and 5 bases, there was a span of 7 bases. The germline V gene has CDR1 WSHSY and CDR2 SAAADI. The CDR3 sequence is 11 residues long. CDR3 nucleotide sequence: TGCGCCAGCACGGGAGAAGATACGCAGTATTTT. Amino acid sequence: CASTGEDTQYF.

The rearrangement joins TRBV12-3 or TRBV12-4 to TRBJ2-2, with D tentatively TRBD2 (5 bases). This CDR3 is 15 amino acids long. The ends were cut back, 3 bases at V and 7 bases at J, with 15 bases in the middle. This CDR3 reads CASSLRTSAGGELFF. The CDR3 region has the DNA TGTGCCAGCAGTTTGAGGACTTCTGCGGGCGGGGAGCTGTTTTTT.

The count of this clonotype is one. This chain links TRBV20-1 with TRBJ2-6, with 9 bases matching TRBD1. The CDR3 sequence is 16 residues long. Looked up from germline, CDR1 is DFQATT and CDR2 is SNEGSKA (reference sequence). V shed 0 bases and J 2 bases; nucleotides not matched to a gene: 2. CDR3 loop: CSARDRQGAGANVLTF. CDR3 in DNA: TGCAGTGCTAGAGATCGACAGGGGGCTGGGGCCAACGTCCTGACTTTC.

The CDR3 sequence is CASSWGQGTSDTQYF. CDR3 DNA sequence: TGCGCCAGCAGCTGGGGACAGGGTACTTCGGATACGCAGTATTTT. The chain combines TRBV5-1 with TRBJ2-3; 9 nucleotides line up with TRBD1. V lost 3 bases to trimming and J lost 6 bases; unmatched junction nucleotides: 8. Germline assignment: CDR1 SGHRS and CDR2 YFSETQ. The CDR3 has 15 residues.

The chain uses TRBV29-1 and TRBJ2-2, with 8 bases fitting TRBD1. This CDR3 comprises 17 residues. V trimming: 3 bases; J trimming: 3 bases; junction bases outside the gene matches: 12. The V gene's germline CDR1 is SQVTM and CDR2 ANQGSEA. CDR3 sequence (DNA): TGCAGCGTTGACGTTAAGGGGACAGGCGACTACACCGGGGAGCTGTTTTTT. This gives the protein CSVDVKGTGDYTGELFF.

The genes are TRBV12-3 or TRBV12-4 and TRBJ1-6; D remains ambiguous. The CDR3 runs to 13 residues. V gave up 6 bases and J gave up 5 bases, with 8 bases separating them. CDR3 nucleotides: TGTGCCAGCAGCCGTTTGGATAATTCACCCCTCCACTTT. Its protein product is CASSRLDNSPLHF.